This TCR beta chain was sequenced in a study of shared clonotypes between healthy human individuals. Study observations and caveats: Depth was large, yet rarefaction showed that sorted-subset sequencing was incomplete.

Deep was the level used in running the assay. Several immunoSEQ 96-well plates shared each subset's DNA, each plate a replicate. Tens of thousands of T cell genomes, or around 0.2 ug DNA, went into the sorted-subset replicate PCRs. The data were produced by immunoSEQ multiplex PCR, yet TCRdb's version contains in-frame clones alone and is incomplete. The table includes around 940,000 clones, roughly 72% detected once. The CDR3 is 17 amino acids. The germline V gene has CDR1 KGHSH and CDR2 LQKENI. V was clipped by 3 bases and J by 9 bases; unmatched bases: 15. With respect to this clone: No antigen is known for it.

Sequences were obtained from memory CD4+ T cells sorted from blood. Subset here: CD45RA-negative fraction. The clonotype originates from a man younger than 35 in good health. The genes are TRBV18 and TRBJ2-1, with 9 bases that match TRBD1. The chain's CDR3 is CASSPARMGQGGGEQFF. CDR3 in DNA: TGTGCCAGCTCACCCGCCCGCATGGGACAGGGTGGTGGTGAGCAGTTCTTC. Full variable domain (remainder filled in from reference TRBV18 and TRBJ2-1): NAGVMQNPRHLVRRRGQEARLRCSPMKGHSHVYWYRQLPEEGLKFMVYLQKENIIDESGMPKERFSAEFPKEGPSILRIQQVVRGDSAAYFCASSPARMGQGGGEQFFGPGTRLTVL.